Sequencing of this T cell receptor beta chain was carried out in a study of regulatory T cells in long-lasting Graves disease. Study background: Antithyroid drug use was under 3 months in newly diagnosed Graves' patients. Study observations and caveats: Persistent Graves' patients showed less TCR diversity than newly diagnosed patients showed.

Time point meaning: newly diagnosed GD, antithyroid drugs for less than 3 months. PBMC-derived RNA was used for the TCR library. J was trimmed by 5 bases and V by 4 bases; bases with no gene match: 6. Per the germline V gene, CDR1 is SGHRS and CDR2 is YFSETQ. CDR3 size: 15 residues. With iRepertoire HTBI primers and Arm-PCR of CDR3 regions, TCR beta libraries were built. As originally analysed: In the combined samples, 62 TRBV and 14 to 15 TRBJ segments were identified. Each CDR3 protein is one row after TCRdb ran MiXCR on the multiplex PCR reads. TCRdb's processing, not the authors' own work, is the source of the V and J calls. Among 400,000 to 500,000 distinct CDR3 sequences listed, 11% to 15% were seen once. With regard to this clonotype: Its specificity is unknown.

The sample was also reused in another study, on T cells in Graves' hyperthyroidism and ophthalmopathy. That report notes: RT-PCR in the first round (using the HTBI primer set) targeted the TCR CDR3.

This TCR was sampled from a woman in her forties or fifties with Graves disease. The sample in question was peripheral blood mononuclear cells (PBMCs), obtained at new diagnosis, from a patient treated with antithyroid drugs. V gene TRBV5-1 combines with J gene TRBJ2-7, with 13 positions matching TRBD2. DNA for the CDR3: TGCGCCAGCAGCCTGGGGACTAGCGGGACCCACGAGCAGTACTTC. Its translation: CASSLGTSGTHEQYF.